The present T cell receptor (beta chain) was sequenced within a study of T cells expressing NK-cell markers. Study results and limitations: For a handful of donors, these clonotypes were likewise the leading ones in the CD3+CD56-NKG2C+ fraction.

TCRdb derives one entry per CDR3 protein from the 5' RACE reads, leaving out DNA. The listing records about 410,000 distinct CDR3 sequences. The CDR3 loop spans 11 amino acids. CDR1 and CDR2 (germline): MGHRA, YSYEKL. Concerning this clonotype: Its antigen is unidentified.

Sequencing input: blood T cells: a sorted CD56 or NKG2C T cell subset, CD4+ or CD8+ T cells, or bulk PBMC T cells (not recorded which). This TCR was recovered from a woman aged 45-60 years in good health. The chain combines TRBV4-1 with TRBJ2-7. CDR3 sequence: CASSAGYEQYF.